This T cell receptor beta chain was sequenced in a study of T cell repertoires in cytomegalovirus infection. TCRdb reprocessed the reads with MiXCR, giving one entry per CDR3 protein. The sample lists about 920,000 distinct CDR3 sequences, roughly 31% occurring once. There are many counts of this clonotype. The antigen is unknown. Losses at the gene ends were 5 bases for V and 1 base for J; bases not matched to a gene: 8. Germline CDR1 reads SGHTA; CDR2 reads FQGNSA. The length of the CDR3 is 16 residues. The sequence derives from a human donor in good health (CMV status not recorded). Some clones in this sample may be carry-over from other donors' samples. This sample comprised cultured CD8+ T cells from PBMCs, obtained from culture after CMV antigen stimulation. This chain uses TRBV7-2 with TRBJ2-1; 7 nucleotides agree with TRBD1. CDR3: CASSRGTVGSYNEQFF. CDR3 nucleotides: TGTGCCAGCAGCCGTGGGACAGTCGGGTCCTACAATGAGCAGTTCTTC.